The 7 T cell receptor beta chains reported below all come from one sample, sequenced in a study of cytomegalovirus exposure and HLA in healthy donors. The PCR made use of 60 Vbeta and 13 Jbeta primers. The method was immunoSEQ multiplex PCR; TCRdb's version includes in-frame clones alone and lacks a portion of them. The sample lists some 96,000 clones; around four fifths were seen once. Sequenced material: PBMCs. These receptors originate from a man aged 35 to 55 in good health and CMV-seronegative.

The CDR3 loop is CASSAGVVSEAFF. In DNA form, the CDR3 reads TGTGCCAGCAGCGCAGGTGTCGTCAGTGAAGCTTTCTTT. The chain employs TRBV7-9 and TRBJ1-1; D gene unclear. The CDR3 is 13 amino acids. V dropped 5 bases and J dropped 7 bases, with 14 bases sitting between them. Looked up from germline, CDR1 is SEHNR and CDR2 is FQNEAQ (reference sequence).

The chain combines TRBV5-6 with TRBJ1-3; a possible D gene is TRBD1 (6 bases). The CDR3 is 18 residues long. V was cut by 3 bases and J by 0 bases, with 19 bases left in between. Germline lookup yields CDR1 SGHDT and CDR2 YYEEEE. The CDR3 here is CASSSLRTGTISGNTIYF. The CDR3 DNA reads TGTGCCAGCAGCTCTCTTCGTACAGGGACCATCTCTGGAAACACCATATATTTT.

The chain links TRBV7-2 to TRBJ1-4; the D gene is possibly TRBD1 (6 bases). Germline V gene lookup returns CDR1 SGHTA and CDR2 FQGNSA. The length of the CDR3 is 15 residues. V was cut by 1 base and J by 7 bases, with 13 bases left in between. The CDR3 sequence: CASSLGLGDIEKLFF. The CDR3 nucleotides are TGTGCCAGCAGCTTAGGCTTAGGGGACATTGAAAAACTGTTTTTT.

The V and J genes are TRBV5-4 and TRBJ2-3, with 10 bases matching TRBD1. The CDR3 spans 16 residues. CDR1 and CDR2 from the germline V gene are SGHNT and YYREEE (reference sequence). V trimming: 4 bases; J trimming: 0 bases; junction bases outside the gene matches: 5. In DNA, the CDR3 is TGTGCCAGCAGCGGGGGACAGGGGTTCAGCACAGATACGCAGTATTTT. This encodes CASSGGQGFSTDTQYF.

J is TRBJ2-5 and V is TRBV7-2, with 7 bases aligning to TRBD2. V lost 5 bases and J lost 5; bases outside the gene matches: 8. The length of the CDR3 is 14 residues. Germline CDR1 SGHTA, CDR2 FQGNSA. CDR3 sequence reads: CASSLRREKETQYF. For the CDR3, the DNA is TGTGCCAGCAGCCTACGGCGGGAGAAGGAGACCCAGTACTTC.

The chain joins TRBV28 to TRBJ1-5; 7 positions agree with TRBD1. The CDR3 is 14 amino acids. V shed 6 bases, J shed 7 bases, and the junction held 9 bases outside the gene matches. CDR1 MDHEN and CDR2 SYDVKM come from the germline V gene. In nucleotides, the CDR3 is TGTGCCAGCAGCTTGACAGGGTCTGGGCAGCCCCAGCATTTT. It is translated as CASSLTGSGQPQHF.

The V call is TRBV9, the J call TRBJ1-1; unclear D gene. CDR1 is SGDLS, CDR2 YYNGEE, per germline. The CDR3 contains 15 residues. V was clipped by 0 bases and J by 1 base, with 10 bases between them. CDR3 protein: CASSVGEGANTEAFF. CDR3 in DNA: TGTGCCAGCAGCGTAGGGGAGGGCGCGAACACTGAAGCTTTCTTT. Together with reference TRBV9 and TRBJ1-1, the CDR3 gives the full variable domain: DSGVTQTPKHLITATGQRVTLRCSPRSGDLSVYWYQQSLDQGLQFLIQYYNGEERAKGNILERFSAQQFPDLHSELNLSSLELGDSALYFCASSVGEGANTEAFFGQGTRLTVV.